This is a list of T cell receptor beta chains from one sample in a study of neurological immune-mediated disorders. TCRdb re-called the 5' RACE reads through MiXCR, storing one row per CDR3 protein. Seen here are around 60,000 distinct CDR3 sequences, about 10% observed once, and the top ten hold 6.5% to 8%. Sequencing used PBMCs. These receptors came from a male donor with HTLV-1-associated myelopathy (HAM/TSP). Both conserved end residues are part of each CDR3. Each record gives: J gene, D gene, clone size, V gene, CDR3 protein, CDR3 DNA. D genes are given only for firm matches. Not every row has a clone size; where given, it reads once, few, many or a size class.

J: TRBJ2-5
D: TRBD1
size: many
V: TRBV20-1
CDR3: CGTAFQETQYF
DNA: TGCGGGACAGCTTTCCAAGAGACCCAGTACTTC

J: TRBJ1-1
D: .
size: many
V: TRBV7-9
CDR3: CASSLGGEAFF
DNA: TGTGCCAGCAGCTTGGGGGGGGAGGCTTTCTTT

J: TRBJ1-1
D: .
size: many
V: TRBV5-1
CDR3: CASSLTGGRPEAFF
DNA: TGCGCCAGCAGCTTGACCGGGGGTCGGCCTGAAGCTTTCTTT

J: TRBJ2-6
D: .
size: many
V: TRBV20-1
CDR3: CSAKGSGANVLTF
DNA: TGCAGTGCCAAGGGGTCTGGGGCCAACGTCCTGACTTTC

J: TRBJ1-2
D: .
size: .
V: TRBV5-5
CDR3: CASSLDTYYYNF
DNA: TGTGCCAGCAGCTTGGATACATATTACTACAACTTC

J: TRBJ2-5
D: .
size: many
V: TRBV5-8
CDR3: CASSLDRTPQETQYF
DNA: TGTGCCAGCAGCTTGGATCGGACACCTCAAGAGACCCAGTACTTC

J: TRBJ2-3
D: TRBD2
size: once
V: TRBV4-3
CDR3: CANSQERGGGVTDTQYF
DNA: TGCGCCAACAGCCAGGAGCGGGGGGGTGGCGTTACAGATACGCAGTATTTT

J: TRBJ2-3
D: TRBD2
size: many
V: TRBV6-1
CDR3: CASSALAGGTDTQYF
DNA: TGTGCCAGCAGCGCACTAGCGGGGGGCACAGATACGCAGTATTTT

J: TRBJ1-5
D: TRBD1
size: many
V: TRBV12-3/TRBV12-4
CDR3: CASSGSSRGAQPQHF
DNA: TGTGCCAGCAGTGGTTCCAGCAGGGGGGCTCAGCCCCAGCATTTT

J: TRBJ1-5
D: .
size: many
V: TRBV5-1
CDR3: CASSLRPDNQPQHF
DNA: TGCGCCAGCAGCTTGAGGCCAGACAATCAGCCCCAGCATTTT

J: TRBJ1-5
D: TRBD1
size: many
V: TRBV10-1
CDR3: CASSGTGDQPQHF
DNA: TGCGCCAGCAGCGGGACAGGGGACCAGCCCCAGCATTTT

J: TRBJ1-2
D: .
size: many
V: TRBV29-1
CDR3: CSVDSVEDYGYTF
DNA: TGCAGCGTCGACAGTGTCGAAGACTATGGCTACACCTTC

J: TRBJ2-1
D: .
size: many
V: TRBV7-2
CDR3: CASSPRGGNEQFF
DNA: TGTGCCAGCAGCCCGAGGGGGGGCAATGAGCAGTTCTTC

J: TRBJ2-7
D: TRBD1
size: many
V: TRBV5-1
CDR3: CASSLRLGPGTGVHEQYF
DNA: TGCGCCAGCAGCTTGAGGTTGGGGCCCGGGACAGGGGTCCACGAGCAGTACTTC

J: TRBJ2-3
D: .
size: many
V: TRBV5-5
CDR3: CASSLRSQGTDTQYF
DNA: TGTGCCAGCAGCTTGAGAAGCCAGGGCACAGATACGCAGTATTTT

J: TRBJ2-2
D: TRBD2
size: many
V: TRBV6-5
CDR3: CASSYPTSGGSTNTGELFF
DNA: TGTGCCAGCAGTTATCCGACTAGCGGGGGTTCGACGAACACCGGGGAGCTGTTTTTT

J: TRBJ2-5
D: TRBD2
size: many
V: TRBV7-9
CDR3: CASALSGGPWYQETQYF
DNA: TGTGCCAGCGCCCTGAGCGGGGGACCTTGGTACCAAGAGACCCAGTACTTC

J: TRBJ2-1
D: .
size: many
V: TRBV11-3
CDR3: CASTELGRVPYNEQFF
DNA: TGTGCCAGCACCGAACTGGGCAGGGTACCCTACAATGAGCAGTTCTTC

J: TRBJ2-4
D: TRBD2
size: many
V: TRBV7-2
CDR3: CASRGGGNQNIQYF
DNA: TGTGCCAGCAGAGGCGGGGGAAATCAAAACATTCAGTACTTC

J: TRBJ2-4
D: .
size: .
V: TRBV4-3
CDR3: CASSLSGIAKNIQYF
DNA: TGCGCCAGCAGCCTCTCGGGGATAGCCAAAAACATTCAGTACTTC

J: TRBJ2-2
D: .
size: many
V: TRBV29-1
CDR3: CSVSGQKHTGELFF
DNA: TGCAGCGTCTCCGGACAGAAACACACCGGGGAGCTGTTTTTT

J: TRBJ1-1
D: .
size: .
V: TRBV25-1
CDR3: CASSDGHRTEAFF
DNA: TGTGCCAGCAGTGATGGCCACCGCACTGAAGCTTTCTTT

J: TRBJ1-4
D: TRBD1
size: many
V: TRBV20-1
CDR3: CSARSLTGPSNEKLFF
DNA: TGCAGTGCTAGATCTCTGACAGGGCCGTCTAATGAAAAACTGTTTTTT

J: TRBJ2-1
D: TRBD2
size: many
V: TRBV28
CDR3: CASSWAGGPNEQFF
DNA: TGTGCCAGCAGTTGGGCGGGGGGGCCCAATGAGCAGTTCTTC

J: TRBJ2-3
D: .
size: many
V: TRBV5-6
CDR3: CASSLEIYGDTDTQYF
DNA: TGTGCCAGCAGCTTGGAGATATATGGGGACACAGATACGCAGTATTTT

J: TRBJ2-2
D: .
size: many
V: TRBV27
CDR3: CASSSGNTGELFF
DNA: TGTGCCAGCAGTTCTGGGAACACCGGGGAGCTGTTTTTT

J: TRBJ1-1
D: .
size: many
V: TRBV2
CDR3: CASSGSIRLLNTEAFF
DNA: TGTGCCAGCAGTGGGTCGATCAGGCTCTTGAACACTGAAGCTTTCTTT

J: TRBJ1-1
D: .
size: many
V: TRBV5-1
CDR3: CASAPDVGGTEAFF
DNA: TGCGCCAGCGCACCCGATGTCGGGGGCACTGAAGCTTTCTTT

J: TRBJ1-5
D: TRBD1
size: many
V: TRBV9
CDR3: CASSPTATGQPQHF
DNA: TGTGCCAGCAGCCCGACAGCGACAGGGCAGCCCCAGCATTTT

J: TRBJ2-3
D: TRBD2
size: few
V: TRBV4-3
CDR3: CASSLQGGTRADTQYF
DNA: TGCGCCAGCAGCCTTCAGGGAGGGACGAGGGCAGATACGCAGTATTTT

J: TRBJ2-5
D: TRBD1
size: many
V: TRBV24-1
CDR3: CATSDFGDRTGVWQETQYF
DNA: TGTGCCACCAGTGATTTCGGAGATCGGACAGGGGTATGGCAAGAGACCCAGTACTTC

J: TRBJ2-3
D: TRBD2
size: .
V: TRBV5-1
CDR3: CASRRGLLSDSSTNTQYF
DNA: TGCGCCAGCAGAAGGGGACTATTGTCGGATTCCTCGACAAATACGCAGTATTTT

J: TRBJ2-1
D: .
size: many
V: TRBV9
CDR3: CASSVGARGNNEQFF
DNA: TGTGCCAGCAGCGTAGGGGCCAGGGGCAACAATGAGCAGTTCTTC

J: TRBJ1-2
D: TRBD1
size: many
V: TRBV20-1
CDR3: CSARRDRLPYTF
DNA: TGCAGTGCTAGAAGGGACAGGCTACCCTACACCTTC

J: TRBJ2-1
D: TRBD2
size: few
V: TRBV20-1
CDR3: CSAQGLAGGDEQFF
DNA: TGCAGTGCCCAAGGACTAGCGGGGGGGGATGAGCAGTTCTTC

J: TRBJ2-7
D: TRBD1
size: many
V: TRBV20-1
CDR3: CSAKDRAKYEQYF
DNA: TGCAGTGCTAAGGACAGGGCTAAATACGAGCAGTACTTC

J: TRBJ2-1
D: .
size: .
V: TRBV6-2/TRBV6-3
CDR3: CASSYLAWAPNEPFF
DNA: TGTGCCAGCAGTTACTTAGCGTGGGCCCCCAATGAGCCGTTCTTC

J: TRBJ2-3
D: .
size: .
V: TRBV20-1
CDR3: CSAIPGGPLNQPQYF
DNA: TGCAGTGCTATTCCCGGCGGGCCCCTTAATCAGCCCCAGTATTTT

J: TRBJ1-2
D: .
size: .
V: TRBV20-1
CDR3: CSAGQGVDGGYTF
DNA: TGCAGTGCTGGTCAGGGTGTGGACGGTGGCTACACCTTC

J: TRBJ2-3
D: .
size: many
V: TRBV7-2
CDR3: CASTAFTDTQYF
DNA: TGTGCCAGCACCGCCTTCACAGATACGCAGTATTTT

J: TRBJ2-7
D: .
size: .
V: TRBV7-2
CDR3: CASSRGPGEQYF
DNA: TGTGCCAGCAGCCGGGGGCCGGGCGAGCAGTACTTC

J: TRBJ2-7
D: .
size: many
V: TRBV7-9
CDR3: CASSLQIGEQYF
DNA: TGTGCCAGCAGCCTCCAAATCGGGGAGCAGTACTTC

J: TRBJ2-7
D: .
size: many
V: TRBV10-3
CDR3: CATSDRLRSYEQYF
DNA: TGTGCCACCTCGGACAGACTCCGCTCCTACGAGCAGTACTTC

J: TRBJ2-1
D: .
size: .
V: TRBV5-6
CDR3: CASTPGGNSYNEQFF
DNA: TGTGCCAGCACCCCGGGGGGCAACTCCTACAATGAGCAGTTCTTC

J: TRBJ1-2
D: .
size: many
V: TRBV7-9
CDR3: CASSATGPGGYTF
DNA: TGTGCCAGCAGCGCCACGGGGCCCGGCGGCTACACCTTC

J: TRBJ2-4
D: .
size: many
V: TRBV5-4
CDR3: CASSRGGIAKNIQYF
DNA: TGTGCCAGCAGCCGGGGTGGGATAGCCAAAAACATTCAGTACTTC

J: TRBJ2-1
D: TRBD2
size: many
V: TRBV28
CDR3: CASSFSGEYNEQFF
DNA: TGTGCCAGCAGTTTTAGCGGGGAATACAATGAGCAGTTCTTC

J: TRBJ2-7
D: .
size: few
V: TRBV7-2
CDR3: CASSPTVSYEQYF
DNA: TGTGCCAGCAGCCCCACAGTCTCCTACGAGCAGTACTTC

J: TRBJ2-1
D: TRBD2
size: many
V: TRBV20-1
CDR3: CSARVSGGGENEQFF
DNA: TGCAGTGCTAGAGTCAGCGGGGGCGGAGAGAATGAGCAGTTCTTC

J: TRBJ2-3
D: .
size: many
V: TRBV4-3
CDR3: CASSQEGDTQYF
DNA: TGCGCCAGCAGCCAAGAGGGAGATACGCAGTATTTT

J: TRBJ1-5
D: .
size: many
V: TRBV18
CDR3: CASSPPGTSNQPQHF
DNA: TGTGCCAGCTCACCACCAGGGACGAGCAATCAGCCCCAGCATTTT

J: TRBJ1-4
D: .
size: many
V: TRBV7-2
CDR3: CASSLDGFSNEKLFF
DNA: TGTGCCAGCAGCTTAGATGGCTTTTCTAATGAAAAACTGTTTTTT

J: TRBJ2-7
D: .
size: many
V: TRBV27
CDR3: CASSLRRGEQYF
DNA: TGTGCCAGCAGTTTACGCAGGGGCGAGCAGTACTTC

J: TRBJ2-3
D: TRBD2
size: many
V: TRBV5-5
CDR3: CASSLVGGGAETDTQYF
DNA: TGTGCCAGCAGCTTGGTCGGCGGGGGGGCCGAGACAGATACGCAGTATTTT

J: TRBJ2-2
D: TRBD1
size: many
V: TRBV12-3/TRBV12-4
CDR3: CASSLGQGAWTGELFF
DNA: TGTGCCAGCAGCCTAGGACAGGGGGCTTGGACCGGGGAGCTGTTTTTT